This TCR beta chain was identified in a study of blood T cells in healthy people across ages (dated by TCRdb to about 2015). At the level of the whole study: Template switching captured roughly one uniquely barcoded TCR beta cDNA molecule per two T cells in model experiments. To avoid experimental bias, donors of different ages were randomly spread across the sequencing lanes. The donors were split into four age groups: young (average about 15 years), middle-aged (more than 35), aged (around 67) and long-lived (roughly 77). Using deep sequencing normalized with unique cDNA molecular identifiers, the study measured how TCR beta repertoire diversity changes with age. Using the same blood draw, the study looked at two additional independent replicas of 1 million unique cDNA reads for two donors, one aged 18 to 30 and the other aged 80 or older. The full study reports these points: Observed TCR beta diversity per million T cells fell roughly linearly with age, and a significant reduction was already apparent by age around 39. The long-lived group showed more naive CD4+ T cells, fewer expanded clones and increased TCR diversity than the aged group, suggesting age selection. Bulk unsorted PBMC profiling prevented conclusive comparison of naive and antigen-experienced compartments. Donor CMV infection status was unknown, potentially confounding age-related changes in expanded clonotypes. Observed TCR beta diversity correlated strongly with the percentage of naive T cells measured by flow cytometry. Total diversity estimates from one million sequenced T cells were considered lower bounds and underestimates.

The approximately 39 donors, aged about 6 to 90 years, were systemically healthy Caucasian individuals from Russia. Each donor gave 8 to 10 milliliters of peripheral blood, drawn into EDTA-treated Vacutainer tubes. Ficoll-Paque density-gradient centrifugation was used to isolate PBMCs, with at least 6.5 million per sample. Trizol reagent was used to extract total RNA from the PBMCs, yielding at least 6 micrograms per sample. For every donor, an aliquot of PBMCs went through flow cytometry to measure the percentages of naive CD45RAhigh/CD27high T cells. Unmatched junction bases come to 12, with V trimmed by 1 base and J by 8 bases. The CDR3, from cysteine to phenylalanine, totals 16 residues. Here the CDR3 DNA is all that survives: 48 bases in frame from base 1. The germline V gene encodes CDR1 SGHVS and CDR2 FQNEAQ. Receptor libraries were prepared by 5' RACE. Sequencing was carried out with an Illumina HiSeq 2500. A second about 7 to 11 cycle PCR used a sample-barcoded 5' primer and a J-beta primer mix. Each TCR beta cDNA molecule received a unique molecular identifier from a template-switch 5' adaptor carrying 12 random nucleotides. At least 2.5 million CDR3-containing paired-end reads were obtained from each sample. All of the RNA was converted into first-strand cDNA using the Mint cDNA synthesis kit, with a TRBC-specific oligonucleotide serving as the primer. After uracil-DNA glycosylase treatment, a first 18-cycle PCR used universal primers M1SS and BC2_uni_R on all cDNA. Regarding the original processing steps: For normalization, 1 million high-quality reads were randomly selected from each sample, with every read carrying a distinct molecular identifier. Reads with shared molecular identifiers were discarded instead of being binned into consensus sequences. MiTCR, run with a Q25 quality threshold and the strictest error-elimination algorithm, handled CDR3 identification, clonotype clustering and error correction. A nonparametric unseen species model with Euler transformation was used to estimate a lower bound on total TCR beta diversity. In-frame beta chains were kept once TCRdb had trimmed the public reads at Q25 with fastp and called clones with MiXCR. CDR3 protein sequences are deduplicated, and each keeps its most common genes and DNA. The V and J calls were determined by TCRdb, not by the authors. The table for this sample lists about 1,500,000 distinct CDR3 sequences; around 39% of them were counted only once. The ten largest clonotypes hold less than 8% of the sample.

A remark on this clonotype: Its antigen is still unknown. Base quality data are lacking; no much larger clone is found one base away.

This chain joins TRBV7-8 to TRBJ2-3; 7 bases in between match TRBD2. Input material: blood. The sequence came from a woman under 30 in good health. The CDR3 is CASSLGTGGSGGTQYF. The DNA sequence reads TGTGCCAGCAGCTTAGGGACTGGCGGGAGTGGCGGTACGCAGTATTTT.